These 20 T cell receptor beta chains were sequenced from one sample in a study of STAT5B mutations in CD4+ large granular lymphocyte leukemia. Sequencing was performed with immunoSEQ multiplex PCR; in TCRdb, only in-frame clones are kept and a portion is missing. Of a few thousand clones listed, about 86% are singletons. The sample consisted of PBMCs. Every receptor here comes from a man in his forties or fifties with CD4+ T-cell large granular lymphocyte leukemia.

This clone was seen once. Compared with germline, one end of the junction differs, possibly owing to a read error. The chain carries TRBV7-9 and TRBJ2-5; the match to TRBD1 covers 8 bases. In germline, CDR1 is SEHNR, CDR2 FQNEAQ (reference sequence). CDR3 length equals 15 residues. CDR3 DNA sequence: TGTGCCAGCAGATTAGGACAGGGTCCCTTTGAGACCCAGTACTTC. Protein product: CASRLGQGPFETQYF.

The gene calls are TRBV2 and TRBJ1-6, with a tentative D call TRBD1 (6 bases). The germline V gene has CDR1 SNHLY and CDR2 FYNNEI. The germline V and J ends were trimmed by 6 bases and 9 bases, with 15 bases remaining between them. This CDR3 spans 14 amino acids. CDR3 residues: CASRGPGDSSPLHF. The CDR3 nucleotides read TGTGCCAGCAGAGGACCAGGGGATAGTTCACCCCTCCACTTT.

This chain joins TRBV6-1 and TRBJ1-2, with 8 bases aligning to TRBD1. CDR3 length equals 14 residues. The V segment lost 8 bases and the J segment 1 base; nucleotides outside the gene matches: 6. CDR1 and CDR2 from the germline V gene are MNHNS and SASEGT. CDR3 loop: CASAVDRDNYGYTF. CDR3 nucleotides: TGTGCCAGCGCGGTGGACAGGGATAACTATGGCTACACCTTC.

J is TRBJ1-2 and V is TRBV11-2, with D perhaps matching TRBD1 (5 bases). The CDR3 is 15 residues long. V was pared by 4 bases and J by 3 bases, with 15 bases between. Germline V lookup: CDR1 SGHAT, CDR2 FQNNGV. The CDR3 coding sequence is TGTGCCAGCAGCTCTATGACAGCCTTCTACTATGGCTACACCTTC. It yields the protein CASSSMTAFYYGYTF. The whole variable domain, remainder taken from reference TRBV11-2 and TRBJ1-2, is EAGVAQSPRYKIIEKRQSVAFWCNPISGHATLYWYQQILGQGPKLLIQFQNNGVVDDSQLPKDRFSAERLKGVDSTLKIQPAKLEDSAVYLCASSSMTAFYYGYTFGSGTRLTVV.

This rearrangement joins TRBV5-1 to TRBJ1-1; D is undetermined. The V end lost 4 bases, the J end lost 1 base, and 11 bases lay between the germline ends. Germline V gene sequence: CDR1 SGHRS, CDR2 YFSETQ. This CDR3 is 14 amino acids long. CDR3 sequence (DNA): TGCGCCAGCAGCCCTAACCCCGGGAACACTGAAGCTTTCTTT. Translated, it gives CASSPNPGNTEAFF.

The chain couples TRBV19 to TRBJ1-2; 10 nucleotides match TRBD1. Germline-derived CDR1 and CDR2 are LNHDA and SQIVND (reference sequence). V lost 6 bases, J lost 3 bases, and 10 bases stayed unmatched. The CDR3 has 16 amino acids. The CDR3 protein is CASSFSRQGAYYGYTF. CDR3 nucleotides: TGTGCCAGTAGCTTCTCTCGACAGGGGGCATACTATGGCTACACCTTC.

The CDR3, as DNA: TGTGCCAGCAGCTTAGCGGGACAGCGGAACACTGAAGCTTTCTTT. This sequence encodes CASSLAGQRNTEAFF. The J gene is TRBJ1-1, the V gene TRBV11-3; TRBD1 matches 7 bases. The CDR3 consists of 15 residues. V was clipped by 1 base and J by 1 base; unmatched bases: 3. Germline V lookup: CDR1 SGHNT, CDR2 YENEEA. The whole variable domain, remainder taken from reference TRBV11-3 and TRBJ1-1, is EAGVVQSPRYKIIEKKQPVAFWCNPISGHNTLYWYLQNLGQGPELLIRYENEEAVDDSQLPKDRFSAERLKGVDSTLKIQPAELGDSAVYLCASSLAGQRNTEAFFGQGTRLTVV.

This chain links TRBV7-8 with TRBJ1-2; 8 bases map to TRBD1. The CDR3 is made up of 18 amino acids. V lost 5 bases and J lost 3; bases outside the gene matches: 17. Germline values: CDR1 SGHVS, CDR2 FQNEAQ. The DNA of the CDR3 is TGTGCCAGCAGCGCCCTAATAATCCCGGGACAGGTACACTATGGCTACACCTTC. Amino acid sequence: CASSALIIPGQVHYGYTF.

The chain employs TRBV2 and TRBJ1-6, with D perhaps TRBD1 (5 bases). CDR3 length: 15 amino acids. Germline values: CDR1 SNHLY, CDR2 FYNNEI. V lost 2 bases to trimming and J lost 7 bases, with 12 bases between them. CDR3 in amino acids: CASSETRGRNSPLHF. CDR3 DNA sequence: TGTGCCAGCAGTGAAACTCGGGGGAGGAATTCACCCCTCCACTTT.

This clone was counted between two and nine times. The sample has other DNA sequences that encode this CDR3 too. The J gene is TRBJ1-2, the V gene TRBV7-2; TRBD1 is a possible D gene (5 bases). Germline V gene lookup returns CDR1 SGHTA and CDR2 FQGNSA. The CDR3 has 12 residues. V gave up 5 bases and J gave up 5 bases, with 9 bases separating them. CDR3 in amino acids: CASSPQGYGYTF. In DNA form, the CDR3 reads TGTGCCAGCAGCCCCCAGGGATATGGCTACACCTTC.

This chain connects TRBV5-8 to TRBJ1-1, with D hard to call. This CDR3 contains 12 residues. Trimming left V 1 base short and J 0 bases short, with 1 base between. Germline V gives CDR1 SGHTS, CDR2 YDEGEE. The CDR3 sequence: CASSLLNTEAFF. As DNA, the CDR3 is TGTGCCAGCAGCTTGCTGAACACTGAAGCTTTCTTT.

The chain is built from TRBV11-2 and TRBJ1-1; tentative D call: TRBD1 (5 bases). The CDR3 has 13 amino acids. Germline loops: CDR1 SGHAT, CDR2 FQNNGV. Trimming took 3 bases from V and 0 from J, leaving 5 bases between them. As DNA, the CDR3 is TGTGCCAGCAGCTTGGGGGTGAACACTGAAGCTTTCTTT. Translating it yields CASSLGVNTEAFF.

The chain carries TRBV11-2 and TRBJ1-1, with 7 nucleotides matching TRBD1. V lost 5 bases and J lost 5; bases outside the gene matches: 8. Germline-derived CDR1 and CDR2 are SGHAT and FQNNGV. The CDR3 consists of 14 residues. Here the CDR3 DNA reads TGTGCCAGCAGCGTCGACAGGGTTGCGACTGAAGCTTTCTTT. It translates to CASSVDRVATEAFF.

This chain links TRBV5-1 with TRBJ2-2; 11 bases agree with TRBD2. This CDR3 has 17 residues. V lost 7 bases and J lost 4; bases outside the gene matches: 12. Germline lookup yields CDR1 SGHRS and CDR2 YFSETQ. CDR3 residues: CASRLLIAGGGTGELFF. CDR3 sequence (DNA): TGCGCCAGCCGCCTTCTCATAGCGGGAGGGGGCACCGGGGAGCTGTTTTTT. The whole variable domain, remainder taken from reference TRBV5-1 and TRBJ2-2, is KAGVTQTPRYLIKTRGQQVTLSCSPISGHRSVSWYQQTPGQGLQFLFEYFSETQRNKGNFPGRFSGRQFSNSRSEMNVSTLELGDSALYLCASRLLIAGGGTGELFFGEGSRLTVL.

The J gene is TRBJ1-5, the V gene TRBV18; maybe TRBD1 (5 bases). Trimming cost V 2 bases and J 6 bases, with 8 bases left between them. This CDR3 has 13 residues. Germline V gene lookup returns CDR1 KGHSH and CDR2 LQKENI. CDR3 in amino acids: CASSPMGGQPQHF. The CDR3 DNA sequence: TGTGCCAGCTCACCAATGGGGGGTCAGCCCCAGCATTTT. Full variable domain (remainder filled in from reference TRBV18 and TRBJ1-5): NAGVMQNPRHLVRRRGQEARLRCSPMKGHSHVYWYRQLPEEGLKFMVYLQKENIIDESGMPKERFSAEFPKEGPSILRIQQVVRGDSAAYFCASSPMGGQPQHFGDGTRLSIL.

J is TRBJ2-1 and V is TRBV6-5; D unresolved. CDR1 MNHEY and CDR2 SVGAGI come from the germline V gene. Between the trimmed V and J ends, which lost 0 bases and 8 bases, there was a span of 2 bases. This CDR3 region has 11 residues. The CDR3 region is CASSYSHEQFF. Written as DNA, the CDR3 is TGTGCCAGCAGTTACTCCCATGAGCAGTTCTTC.

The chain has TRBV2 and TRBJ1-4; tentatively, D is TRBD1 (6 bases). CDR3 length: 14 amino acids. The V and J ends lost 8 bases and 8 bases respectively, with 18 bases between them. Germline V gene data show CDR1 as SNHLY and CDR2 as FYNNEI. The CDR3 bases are TGTGCCAGCGGGGGCTCAGGCGTAGACGAAAAACTGTTTTTT. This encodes CASGGSGVDEKLFF.

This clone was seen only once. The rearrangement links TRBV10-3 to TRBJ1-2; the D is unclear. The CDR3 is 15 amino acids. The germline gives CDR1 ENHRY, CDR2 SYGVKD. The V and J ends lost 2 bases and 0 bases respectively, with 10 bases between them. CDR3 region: CAISEPSRANYGYTF. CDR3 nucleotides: TGTGCCATCAGTGAGCCCTCCCGAGCTAACTATGGCTACACCTTC.

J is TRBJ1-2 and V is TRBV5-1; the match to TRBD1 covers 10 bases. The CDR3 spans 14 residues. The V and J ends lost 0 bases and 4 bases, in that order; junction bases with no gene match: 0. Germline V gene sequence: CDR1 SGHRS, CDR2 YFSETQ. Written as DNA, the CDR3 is TGCGCCAGCAGCTTGGGGGACAGGGGCTATGGCTACACCTTC. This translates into CASSLGDRGYGYTF.

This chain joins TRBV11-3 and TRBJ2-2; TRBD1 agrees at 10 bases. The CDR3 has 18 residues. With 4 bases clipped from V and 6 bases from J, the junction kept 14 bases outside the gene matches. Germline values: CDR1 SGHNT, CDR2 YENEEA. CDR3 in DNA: TGTGCCAGCAGCTCAACATTTCGACAGGGGGCGCGCGCCGGGGAGCTGTTTTTT. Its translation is CASSSTFRQGARAGELFF. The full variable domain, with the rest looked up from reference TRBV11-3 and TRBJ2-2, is EAGVVQSPRYKIIEKKQPVAFWCNPISGHNTLYWYLQNLGQGPELLIRYENEEAVDDSQLPKDRFSAERLKGVDSTLKIQPAELGDSAVYLCASSSTFRQGARAGELFFGEGSRLTVL.